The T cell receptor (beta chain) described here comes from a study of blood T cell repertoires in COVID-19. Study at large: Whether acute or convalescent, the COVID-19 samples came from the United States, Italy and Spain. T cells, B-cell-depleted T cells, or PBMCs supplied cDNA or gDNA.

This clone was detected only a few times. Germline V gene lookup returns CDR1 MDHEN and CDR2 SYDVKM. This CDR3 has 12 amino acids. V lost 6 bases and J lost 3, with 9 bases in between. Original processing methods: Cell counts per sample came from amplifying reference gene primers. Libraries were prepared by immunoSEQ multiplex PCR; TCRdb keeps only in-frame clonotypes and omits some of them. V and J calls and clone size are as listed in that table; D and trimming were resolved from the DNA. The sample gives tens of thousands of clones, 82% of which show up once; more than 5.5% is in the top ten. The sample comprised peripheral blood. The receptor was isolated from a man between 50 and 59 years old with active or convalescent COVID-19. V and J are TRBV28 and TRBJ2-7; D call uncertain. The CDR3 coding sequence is TGTGCCAGCAGCCACAGTAGCTACGAGCAGTACTTC. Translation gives CASSHSSYEQYF.